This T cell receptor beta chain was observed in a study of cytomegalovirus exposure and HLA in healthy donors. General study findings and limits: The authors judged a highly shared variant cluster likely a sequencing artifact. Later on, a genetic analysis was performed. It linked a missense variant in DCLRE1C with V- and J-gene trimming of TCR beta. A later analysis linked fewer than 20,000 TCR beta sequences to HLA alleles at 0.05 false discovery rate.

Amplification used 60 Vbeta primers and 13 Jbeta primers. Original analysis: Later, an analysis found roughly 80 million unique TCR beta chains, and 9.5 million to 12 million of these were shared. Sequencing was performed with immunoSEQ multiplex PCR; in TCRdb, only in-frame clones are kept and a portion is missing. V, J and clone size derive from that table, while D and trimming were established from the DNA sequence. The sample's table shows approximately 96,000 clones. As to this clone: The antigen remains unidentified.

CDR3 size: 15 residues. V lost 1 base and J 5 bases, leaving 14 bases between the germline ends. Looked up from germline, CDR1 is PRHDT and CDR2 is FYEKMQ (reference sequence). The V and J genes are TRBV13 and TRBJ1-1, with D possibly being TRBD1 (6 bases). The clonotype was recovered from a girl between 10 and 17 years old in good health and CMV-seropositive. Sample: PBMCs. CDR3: CASSLVTGSLTEAFF. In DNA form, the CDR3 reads TGTGCCAGCAGCTTAGTAACAGGGAGCTTGACTGAAGCTTTCTTT.